This TCR beta chain was captured by sequencing in a study of T cell repertoires in cytomegalovirus infection. General study points: There were HLA-C-restricted CMV-specific TCR beta clonotypes dominating the ex vivo response.

This clonotype came up many times. Its antigen is undetermined. The V end lost 0 bases, the J end lost 2 bases, and 10 bases lay between the germline ends. Germline V gene data show CDR1 as SGHAT and CDR2 as FQNNGV. This CDR3 region has 15 residues. Using its own MiXCR run on the reads, TCRdb lists one record per CDR3 protein. The sample has 200,000 to 300,000 distinct CDR3 sequences; 10% to 15% are singletons. The sequenced sample was PBMCs. The V gene is TRBV11-2, the J gene TRBJ1-1, with no clear D. This receptor was identified in a human donor in good health (CMV status not recorded). Some clones in this sample may be carry-over from other donors' samples. The CDR3 DNA reads as TGTGCCAGCAGCTTAGATAGAGGGCTCAACACTGAAGCTTTCTTT. This codes for CASSLDRGLNTEAFF.